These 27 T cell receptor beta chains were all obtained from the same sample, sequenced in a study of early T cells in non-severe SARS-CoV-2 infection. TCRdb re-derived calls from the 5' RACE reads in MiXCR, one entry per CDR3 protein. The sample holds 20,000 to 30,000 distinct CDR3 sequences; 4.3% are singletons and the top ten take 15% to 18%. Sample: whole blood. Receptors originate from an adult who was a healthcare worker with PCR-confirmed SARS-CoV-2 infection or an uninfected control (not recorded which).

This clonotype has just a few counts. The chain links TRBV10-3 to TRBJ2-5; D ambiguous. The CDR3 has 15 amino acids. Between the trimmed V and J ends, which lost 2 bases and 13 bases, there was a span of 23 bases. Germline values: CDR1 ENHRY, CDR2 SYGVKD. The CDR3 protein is CAISEVPIPDRRRYF. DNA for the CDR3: TGTGCCATCAGTGAGGTCCCCATCCCAGACCGGCGGCGGTACTTC.

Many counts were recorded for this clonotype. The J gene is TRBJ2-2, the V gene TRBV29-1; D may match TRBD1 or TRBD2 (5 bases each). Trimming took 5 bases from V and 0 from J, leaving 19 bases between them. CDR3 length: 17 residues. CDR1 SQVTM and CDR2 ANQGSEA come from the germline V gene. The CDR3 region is CSVYLLRDGTNTGELFF. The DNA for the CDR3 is TGCAGCGTTTACCTCCTCCGGGACGGGACGAACACCGGGGAGCTGTTTTTT.

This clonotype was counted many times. The CDR3 DNA reads as TGCGCCAGCAGCCAGGTCCTTTTCTACAATGAGCAGTTCTTC. Protein product: CASSQVLFYNEQFF. The chain has TRBV4-3 and TRBJ2-1; D gene unclear. V was clipped by 3 bases and J by 3 bases, with 9 bases between them. The germline gives CDR1 LGHNA, CDR2 YSLEER. The CDR3 consists of 14 residues.

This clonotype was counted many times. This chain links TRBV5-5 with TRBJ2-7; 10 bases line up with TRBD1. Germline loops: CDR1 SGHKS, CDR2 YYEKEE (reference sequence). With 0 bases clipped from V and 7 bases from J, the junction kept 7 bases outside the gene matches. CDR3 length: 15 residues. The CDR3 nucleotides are TGTGCCAGCAGCTTGGCCGGGACAGGGGACTGGGAGCAGTACTTC. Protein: CASSLAGTGDWEQYF.

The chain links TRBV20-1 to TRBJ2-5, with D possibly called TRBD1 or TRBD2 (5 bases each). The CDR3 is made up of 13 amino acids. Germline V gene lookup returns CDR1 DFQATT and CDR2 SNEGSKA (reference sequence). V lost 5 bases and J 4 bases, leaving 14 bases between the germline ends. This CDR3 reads CSAGTRRVETQYF. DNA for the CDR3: TGCAGTGCTGGGACGCGCAGGGTAGAGACCCAGTACTTC.

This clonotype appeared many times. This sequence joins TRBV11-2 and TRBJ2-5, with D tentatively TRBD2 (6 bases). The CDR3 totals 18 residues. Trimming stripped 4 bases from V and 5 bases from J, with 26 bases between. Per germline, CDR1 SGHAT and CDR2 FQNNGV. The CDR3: CASSSRGSDSSRAETQYF. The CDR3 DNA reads TGTGCCAGCAGCTCCCGGGGGTCGGACTCCTCTAGGGCGGAGACCCAGTACTTC. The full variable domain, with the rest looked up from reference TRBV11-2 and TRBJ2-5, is EAGVAQSPRYKIIEKRQSVAFWCNPISGHATLYWYQQILGQGPKLLIQFQNNGVVDDSQLPKDRFSAERLKGVDSTLKIQPAKLEDSAVYLCASSSRGSDSSRAETQYFGPGTRLLVL.

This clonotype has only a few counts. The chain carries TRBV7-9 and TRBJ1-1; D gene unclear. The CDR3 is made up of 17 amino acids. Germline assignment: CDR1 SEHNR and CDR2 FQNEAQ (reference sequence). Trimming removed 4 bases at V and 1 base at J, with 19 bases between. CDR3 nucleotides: TGTGCCAGCAGCTCCCTCCCTTCGGCAGGTCGGAACACTGAAGCTTTCTTT. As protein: CASSSLPSAGRNTEAFF.

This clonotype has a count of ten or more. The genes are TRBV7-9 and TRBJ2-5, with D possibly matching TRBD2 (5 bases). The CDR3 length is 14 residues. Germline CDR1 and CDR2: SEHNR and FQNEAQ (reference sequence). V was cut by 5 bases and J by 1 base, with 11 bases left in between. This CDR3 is CASSDVAGQETQYF. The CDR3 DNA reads TGTGCCAGCAGCGATGTGGCGGGCCAAGAGACCCAGTACTTC.

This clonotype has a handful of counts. CDR3 loop: CASARTGGADTQYF. The CDR3 DNA is TGTGCCAGCGCTAGGACAGGGGGCGCAGATACGCAGTATTTT. The chain uses TRBV6-6 and TRBJ2-3, with 11 bases matching TRBD1. The CDR3 is made up of 14 amino acids. With V trimmed by 8 bases and J by 4 bases, 5 bases remained unmatched. Germline lookup yields CDR1 MNHNY and CDR2 SVGAGI (reference sequence).

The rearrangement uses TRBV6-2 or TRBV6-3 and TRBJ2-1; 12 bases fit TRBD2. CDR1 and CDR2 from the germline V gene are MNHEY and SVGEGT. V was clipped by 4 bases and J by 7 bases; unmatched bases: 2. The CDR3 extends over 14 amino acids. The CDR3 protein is CASSSLAGGNEQFF. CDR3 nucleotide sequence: TGTGCCAGCAGTTCTCTAGCGGGAGGGAATGAGCAGTTCTTC.

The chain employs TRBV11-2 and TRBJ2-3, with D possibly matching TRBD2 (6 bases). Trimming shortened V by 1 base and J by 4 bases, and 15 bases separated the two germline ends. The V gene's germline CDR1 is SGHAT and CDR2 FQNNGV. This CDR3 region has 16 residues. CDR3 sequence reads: CASSLVPFGGADTQYF. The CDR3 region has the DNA TGTGCCAGCAGCTTAGTTCCGTTTGGAGGGGCAGATACGCAGTATTTT.

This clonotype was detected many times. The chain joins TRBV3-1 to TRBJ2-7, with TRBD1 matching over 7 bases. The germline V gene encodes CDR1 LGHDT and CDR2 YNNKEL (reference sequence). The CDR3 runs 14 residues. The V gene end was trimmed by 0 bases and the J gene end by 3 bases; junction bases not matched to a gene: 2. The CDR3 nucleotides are TGTGCCAGCAGCCAAGATTGGGACAGCTACGAGCAGTACTTC. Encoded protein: CASSQDWDSYEQYF.

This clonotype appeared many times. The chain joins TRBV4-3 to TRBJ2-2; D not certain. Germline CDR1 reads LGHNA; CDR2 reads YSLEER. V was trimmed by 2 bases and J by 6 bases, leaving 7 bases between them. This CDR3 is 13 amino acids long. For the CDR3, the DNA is TGCGCCAGCAGCCAACTAACCCCCGGGGAGCTGTTTTTT. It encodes CASSQLTPGELFF.

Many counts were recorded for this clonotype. DNA of the CDR3: TGTGCAAGTCGCTCCAGGACTAGCGGGAGTTTCAGACACTCCGAGCAGTACTTC. Amino acids: CASRSRTSGSFRHSEQYF. This chain joins TRBV12-2 and TRBJ2-7; the table's D call, TRBD2, was not checked against the DNA. TRBV12-2 is deemed a pseudogene. The CDR3 covers 18 residues.

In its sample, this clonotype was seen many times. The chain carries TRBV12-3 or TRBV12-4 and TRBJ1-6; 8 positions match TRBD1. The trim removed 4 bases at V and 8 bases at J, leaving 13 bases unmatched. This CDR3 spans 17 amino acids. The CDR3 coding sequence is TGTGCCAGCAGTTCTTACCTTGGACAGGGACCCGATTCACCCCTCCACTTT. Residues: CASSSYLGQGPDSPLHF.

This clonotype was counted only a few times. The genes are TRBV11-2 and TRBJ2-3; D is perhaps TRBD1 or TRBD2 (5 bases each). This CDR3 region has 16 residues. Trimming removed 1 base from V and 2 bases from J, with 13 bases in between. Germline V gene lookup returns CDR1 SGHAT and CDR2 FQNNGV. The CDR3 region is CASSLVGTKPTDTQYF. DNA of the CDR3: TGTGCCAGCAGCTTAGTAGGGACCAAACCCACAGATACGCAGTATTTT.

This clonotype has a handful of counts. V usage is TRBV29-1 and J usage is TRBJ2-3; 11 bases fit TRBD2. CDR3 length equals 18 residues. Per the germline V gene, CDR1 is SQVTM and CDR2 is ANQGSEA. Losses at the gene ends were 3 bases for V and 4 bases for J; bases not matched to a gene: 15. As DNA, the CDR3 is TGCAGCGTTGACCACAGATCAACTAGCGGGAGAGGCGCAGATACGCAGTATTTT. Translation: CSVDHRSTSGRGADTQYF.

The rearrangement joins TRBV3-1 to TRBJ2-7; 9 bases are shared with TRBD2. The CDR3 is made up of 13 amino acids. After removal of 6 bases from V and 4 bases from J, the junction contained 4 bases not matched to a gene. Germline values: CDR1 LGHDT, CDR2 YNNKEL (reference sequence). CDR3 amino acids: CASRLAGVYEQYF. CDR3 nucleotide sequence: TGTGCCAGCAGATTAGCGGGAGTTTACGAGCAGTACTTC.

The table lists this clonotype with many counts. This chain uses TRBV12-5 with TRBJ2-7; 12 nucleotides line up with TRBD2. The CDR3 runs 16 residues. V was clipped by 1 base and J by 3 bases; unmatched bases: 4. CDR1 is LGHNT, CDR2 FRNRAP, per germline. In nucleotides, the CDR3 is TGTGCTAGTGGTTTGGCCAAGACTAGCGGGAGCTACGAGCAGTACTTC. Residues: CASGLAKTSGSYEQYF.

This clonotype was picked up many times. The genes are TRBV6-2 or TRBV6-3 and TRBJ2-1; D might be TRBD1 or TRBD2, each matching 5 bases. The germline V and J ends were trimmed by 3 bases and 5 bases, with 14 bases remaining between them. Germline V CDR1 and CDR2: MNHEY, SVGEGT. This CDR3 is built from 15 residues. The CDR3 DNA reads TGTGCCAGCAGTTATTCAGGGACCGTCCACAATGAGCAGTTCTTC. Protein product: CASSYSGTVHNEQFF.

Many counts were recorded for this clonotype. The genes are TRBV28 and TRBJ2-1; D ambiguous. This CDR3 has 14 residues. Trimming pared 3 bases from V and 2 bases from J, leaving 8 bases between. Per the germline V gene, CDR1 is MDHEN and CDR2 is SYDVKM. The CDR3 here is CASSFRAAYNEQFF. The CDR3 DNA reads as TGTGCCAGCAGTTTCCGGGCCGCCTACAATGAGCAGTTCTTC. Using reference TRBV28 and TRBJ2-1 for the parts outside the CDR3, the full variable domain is DVKVTQSSRYLVKRTGEKVFLECVQDMDHENMFWYRQDPGLGLRLIYFSYDVKMKEKGDIPEGYSVSREKKERFSLILESASTNQTSMYLCASSFRAAYNEQFFGPGTRLTVL.

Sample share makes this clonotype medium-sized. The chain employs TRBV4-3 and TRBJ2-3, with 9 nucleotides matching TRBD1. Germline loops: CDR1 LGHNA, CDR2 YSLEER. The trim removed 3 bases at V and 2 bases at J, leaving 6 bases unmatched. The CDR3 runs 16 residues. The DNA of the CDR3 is TGCGCCAGCAGCCAGACCGGGACAGGGCTCACAGATACGCAGTATTTT. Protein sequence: CASSQTGTGLTDTQYF.

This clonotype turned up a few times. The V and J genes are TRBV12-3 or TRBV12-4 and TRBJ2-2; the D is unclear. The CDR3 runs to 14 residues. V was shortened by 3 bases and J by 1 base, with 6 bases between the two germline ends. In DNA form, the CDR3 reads TGTGCCAGCAGTTTCGCAGGGAACACCGGGGAGCTGTTTTTT. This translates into CASSFAGNTGELFF.

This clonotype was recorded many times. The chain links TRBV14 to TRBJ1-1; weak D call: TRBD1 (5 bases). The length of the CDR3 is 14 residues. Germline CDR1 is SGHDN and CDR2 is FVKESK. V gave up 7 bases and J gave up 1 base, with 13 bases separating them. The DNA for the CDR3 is TGTGCCAGCACCCGGACACTAGCGAACACTGAAGCTTTCTTT. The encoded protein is CASTRTLANTEAFF.

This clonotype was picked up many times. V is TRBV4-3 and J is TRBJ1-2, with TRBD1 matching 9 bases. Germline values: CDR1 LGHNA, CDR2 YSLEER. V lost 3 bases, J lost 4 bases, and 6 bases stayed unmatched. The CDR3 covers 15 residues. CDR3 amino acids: CASSHGTGRSYGYTF. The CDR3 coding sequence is TGCGCCAGCAGCCATGGGACAGGGAGATCCTATGGCTACACCTTC.

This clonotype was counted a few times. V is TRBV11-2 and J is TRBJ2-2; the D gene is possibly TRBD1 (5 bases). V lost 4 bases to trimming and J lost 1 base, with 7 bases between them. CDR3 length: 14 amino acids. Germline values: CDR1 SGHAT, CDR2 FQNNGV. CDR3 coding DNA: TGTGCCAGCAGCTCCGGACAGAACACCGGGGAGCTGTTTTTT. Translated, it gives CASSSGQNTGELFF. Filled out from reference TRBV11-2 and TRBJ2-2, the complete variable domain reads EAGVAQSPRYKIIEKRQSVAFWCNPISGHATLYWYQQILGQGPKLLIQFQNNGVVDDSQLPKDRFSAERLKGVDSTLKIQPAKLEDSAVYLCASSSGQNTGELFFGEGSRLTVL.

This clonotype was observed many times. CDR3 loop: CASSLFGPTYEQYF. In nucleotides, the CDR3 is TGTGCCAGCAGTTTATTTGGCCCGACCTACGAGCAGTACTTC. The V gene is TRBV12-3 or TRBV12-4, the J gene TRBJ2-7; D gene unclear. CDR3 length: 14 amino acids. V lost 2 bases to trimming and J lost 2 bases, with 10 bases between them.